A selection of T cell receptor beta chains follows, all from one sample in a study of early T cells in non-severe SARS-CoV-2 infection. MiXCR, run by TCRdb on the 5' RACE reads, gives a single entry per CDR3 protein. The sample lists about 35,000 distinct CDR3 sequences, about 6.3% occurring once. Sequences were obtained from whole blood. All receptors come from an adult who was a healthcare worker with PCR-confirmed SARS-CoV-2 infection or an uninfected control (not recorded which). The CDR3 runs from the conserved cysteine through the conserved F or W. The order of the fields is CDR3 protein, CDR3 DNA, D gene, J gene, V gene, clone size. A D gene is named only where the DNA matches it firmly. For some rows the clone size is stated as once, few or many, or as a class when expanded; others skip it.

CDR3aa: CASSQGQSSYEQYF
CDR3nt: TGCGCCAGCAGCCAAGGGCAGTCCTCCTACGAGCAGTACTTC
d_gene: -
j_gene: TRBJ2-7
v_gene: TRBV4-1
abundance: many

CDR3aa: CASSQGTANNQPQHF
CDR3nt: TGTGCCAGCTCACAAGGGACAGCTAACAATCAGCCCCAGCATTTT
d_gene: TRBD1
j_gene: TRBJ1-5
v_gene: TRBV18
abundance: many

CDR3aa: CASSHGGDHEQYF
CDR3nt: TGTGCCAGCAGTCACGGGGGTGACCACGAGCAGTACTTC
d_gene: -
j_gene: TRBJ2-7
v_gene: TRBV6-5
abundance: many

CDR3aa: CASRLHRGGVETQYF
CDR3nt: TGTGCCAGCAGACTCCACCGGGGAGGGGTGGAGACCCAGTACTTC
d_gene: TRBD2
j_gene: TRBJ2-5
v_gene: TRBV12-3/TRBV12-4
abundance: -

CDR3aa: CASSQEGRVVDEQFF
CDR3nt: TGTGCCAGCAGCCAAGAGGGTAGGGTTGTCGATGAGCAGTTCTTC
d_gene: -
j_gene: TRBJ2-1
v_gene: TRBV4-2
abundance: -

CDR3aa: CASSFTGGYTF
CDR3nt: TGTGCCAGCAGTTTCACTGGTGGCTACACCTTC
d_gene: -
j_gene: TRBJ1-2
v_gene: TRBV12-3/TRBV12-4
abundance: few

CDR3aa: CASSYRRLETQYF
CDR3nt: TGTGCCAGCAGTTACAGGAGGTTAGAGACCCAGTACTTC
d_gene: -
j_gene: TRBJ2-5
v_gene: TRBV6-6
abundance: many

CDR3aa: CSASPPGLAGGSDTQYF
CDR3nt: TGCAGTGCTAGTCCCCCCGGACTAGCGGGAGGGTCAGATACGCAGTATTTT
d_gene: TRBD2
j_gene: TRBJ2-3
v_gene: TRBV20-1
abundance: many

CDR3aa: CASSPRRTSDFF
CDR3nt: TGTGCCAGCAGCCCGAGGCGGACTAGCGACTTCTTC
d_gene: TRBD2
j_gene: TRBJ2-1
v_gene: TRBV7-2
abundance: few

CDR3aa: CASQSTSQRVGDTQYF
CDR3nt: TGTGCCAGCCAATCAACTTCCCAGCGGGTCGGCGATACGCAGTATTTT
d_gene: -
j_gene: TRBJ2-3
v_gene: TRBV12-3/TRBV12-4
abundance: few

CDR3aa: CASSALEGIAGELFF
CDR3nt: TGTGCCAGCAGTGCTCTTGAAGGAATCGCCGGGGAGCTGTTTTTT
d_gene: -
j_gene: TRBJ2-2
v_gene: TRBV2
abundance: few